There are a few counts of the clone carrying this T cell receptor beta chain. Its antigen is unknown. Deletions cut 6 bases from V and 4 bases from J, with 11 bases between. The germline V gene encodes CDR1 DFQATT and CDR2 SNEGSKA (reference sequence). CDR3 length: 12 amino acids. A second PCR, run for 7 to 11 cycles, used a sample-barcoded 5' primer plus a J-beta primer mix. One entry per CDR3 protein, called by TCRdb with MiXCR from the 5' RACE reads. Of about 1 million distinct CDR3 sequences in the sample, roughly 45% were seen once. Every sample gave at least 5 micrograms of total RNA when it was extracted. These data come from a study of blood T cells in healthy people across ages. The study's findings and limits: The unsorted PBMCs prevented any conclusive comparison of naive versus antigen-experienced cells.

The sequenced sample was blood. This receptor was taken from a woman aged 60 to 75 in good health. The V and J genes are TRBV20-1 and TRBJ2-3; D is tentatively TRBD1 or TRBD2 (5 bases each). The CDR3 here is CSATGGADTQYF. DNA for the CDR3: TGCAGTGCAACAGGAGGTGCAGATACGCAGTATTTT.